These 24 T cell receptor beta chains were sequenced from one sample in a study of blood T cell repertoires in COVID-19. Measured with immunoSEQ multiplex PCR; TCRdb has only the in-frame clones, and not every one. The data contain fewer than 200,000 clones, 80% to 90% of them seen just once; the ten biggest clones take up roughly 9%. Material: PBMCs or T cells enriched from blood (not recorded which). The receptors shown here come from a woman between 18 and 30 years old who had recovered from COVID-19.

This clone is a singleton in its sample. The V call is TRBV14, the J call TRBJ1-2; 7 bases fit TRBD1. V was pared by 3 bases and J by 5 bases, with 6 bases of the junction left unmatched. The germline V gene encodes CDR1 SGHDN and CDR2 FVKESK. This CDR3 has 14 residues. The CDR3 loop reads CASSQTGTAYGYTF. DNA for the CDR3: TGTGCCAGCAGCCAGACCGGGACAGCATATGGCTACACCTTC.

The genes are TRBV19 and TRBJ2-3, with D possibly matching TRBD1 (5 bases). V lost 1 base to trimming and J lost 5 bases, with 10 bases between them. CDR3 size: 14 residues. The germline CDR1 and CDR2 sequences are LNHDA and SQIVND (reference sequence). The CDR3 sequence is CASSIASRVDTQYF. The CDR3 bases are TGTGCCAGTAGTATAGCCAGCAGGGTAGATACGCAGTATTTT. Based on the CDR3 plus reference TRBV19 and TRBJ2-3, the full variable domain is DGGITQSPKYLFRKEGQNVTLSCEQNLNHDAMYWYRQDPGQGLRLIYYSQIVNDFQKGDIAEGYSVSREKKESFPLTVTSAQKNPTAFYLCASSIASRVDTQYFGPGTRLTVL.

This rearrangement joins TRBV9 to TRBJ2-1, with 8 bases lining up with TRBD2. Germline lookup yields CDR1 SGDLS and CDR2 YYNGEE. Trimming removed 3 bases from V and 2 bases from J; junction bases left unmatched: 4. The CDR3 sequence is 15 residues long. The CDR3 here is CASSGTSNTYNEQFF. The CDR3 nucleotides read TGTGCCAGCAGCGGGACTAGCAACACCTACAATGAGCAGTTCTTC.

As regards this clone: Other DNA sequences within the sample encode an identical CDR3. The chain combines TRBV3-1 (or the pseudogene TRBV3-2) with TRBJ1-2; D unclear. The germline CDR1 and CDR2 sequences are LGHDT and YNNKEL (reference sequence). This CDR3 region has 11 residues. V dropped 1 base and J dropped 7 bases, with 4 bases sitting between them. CDR3 sequence: CASSQGRGYTF. The CDR3 DNA follows: TGTGCCAGCAGCCAAGGTCGTGGCTACACCTTC.

The J gene is TRBJ1-6, the V gene TRBV19, with TRBD1 matching 7 bases. The junction had 7 bases not matched to a gene; V was cut back by 3 bases and J by 8 bases. The CDR3 is made up of 15 amino acids. CDR1 is LNHDA, CDR2 SQIVND, per germline (reference sequence). The CDR3, as DNA: TGTGCCAGTAGTATCGCCGGGACAGTAGATTCACCCCTCCACTTT. Protein product: CASSIAGTVDSPLHF.

Of note for this clone: This sample includes further DNA sequences coding for the same CDR3. V gene TRBV11-3 combines with J gene TRBJ2-1; the D gene is possibly TRBD1 (5 bases). Germline values: CDR1 SGHNT, CDR2 YENEEA. This CDR3 has 14 amino acids. Trimming left V 4 bases short and J 0 bases short, with 7 bases between. The CDR3 nucleotides are TGTGCCAGCAGCTCAGACAGCTCCTACAATGAGCAGTTCTTC. Its translation is CASSSDSSYNEQFF.

The V call is TRBV7-2, the J call TRBJ2-3; 8 bases line up with TRBD2. J was trimmed by 0 bases and V by 4 bases; bases with no gene match: 9. The CDR3 covers 17 residues. Germline V gene lookup returns CDR1 SGHTA and CDR2 FQGNSA. Here the CDR3 DNA reads TGTGCCAGCAGCTGGGTTAGCGGGGCATCAAGCACAGATACGCAGTATTTT. Translating it yields CASSWVSGASSTDTQYF.

This chain connects TRBV11-3 to TRBJ1-5, with 7 bases matching TRBD1. V was clipped by 8 bases and J by 2 bases; unmatched bases: 15. The CDR3 spans 17 residues. Germline V gives CDR1 SGHNT, CDR2 YENEEA. Written as DNA, the CDR3 is TGTGCCAGCCAGGGGGTGGGCAGGGAATGGGGCAATCAGCCCCAGCATTTT. This translates into CASQGVGREWGNQPQHF.

The chain links TRBV30 to TRBJ2-1, with a tentative D call TRBD1 (5 bases). Trimming shortened V by 5 bases and J by 4 bases, and 12 bases separated the two germline ends. There are 13 residues in the CDR3. Germline CDR1 and CDR2: GTSNPN and SVGIG (reference sequence). As DNA, the CDR3 is TGTGCCTGGCAACTTGACAGTTACAATGAGCAGTTCTTC. Protein product: CAWQLDSYNEQFF.

This clone was seen just once. This chain links TRBV7-9 with TRBJ2-7, with TRBD2 as a possible D gene (6 bases). There are 12 residues in the CDR3. The V and J ends lost 5 bases and 3 bases respectively, with 8 bases between them. CDR1 and CDR2 (germline): SEHNR, FQNEAQ (reference sequence). The DNA for the CDR3 is TGTGCCAGCAGCACCGGGGGCTACGAGCAGTACTTC. It codes for CASSTGGYEQYF.

This clone was seen only once. V is TRBV9 and J is TRBJ1-2; D is ambiguous. CDR1 is SGDLS and CDR2 is YYNGEE in the germline V gene. The CDR3 loop spans 13 amino acids. V shed 4 bases and J shed 10 bases, with 17 bases lying between them. The CDR3 sequence: CASSPRLSFAYTF. CDR3 in DNA: TGTGCCAGCAGCCCCCGTCTGAGTTTCGCCTACACCTTC.

This clone was seen only once. The V call is TRBV19, the J call TRBJ2-1; TRBD2 agrees at 10 bases. Germline CDR1 is LNHDA and CDR2 is SQIVND (reference sequence). J gave up 7 bases and V 6 bases, and 12 bases lay outside the gene matches. CDR3 length equals 16 residues. The CDR3 DNA reads TGTGCCAGTAGCCACCAAGCGGGGGGGGCGGCAAATGAGCAGTTCTTC. This sequence encodes CASSHQAGGAANEQFF.

In its sample, this clone was seen once. V and J are TRBV5-4 and TRBJ2-7; 8 bases map to TRBD2. The V segment lost 0 bases and the J segment 2 bases; nucleotides outside the gene matches: 4. The CDR3 is made up of 15 amino acids. From germline, CDR1 is SGHNT and CDR2 YYREEE (reference sequence). As DNA, the CDR3 is TGTGCCAGCAGCTTGGGGGGGACTAGGACCTACGAGCAGTACTTC. Translated: CASSLGGTRTYEQYF.

The DNA for the CDR3 is TGTGCCAGCGGAAAGGGGCCCTCCTACGAGCAGTACTTC. Its translation: CASGKGPSYEQYF. The rearrangement links TRBV6-5 to TRBJ2-7; TRBD1 is a possible D gene (5 bases). CDR1 and CDR2 from the germline V gene are MNHEY and SVGAGI. The CDR3 has 13 amino acids. V lost 8 bases to trimming and J lost 0 bases, with 11 bases between them.

The chain recombines TRBV7-9 with TRBJ2-7, with TRBD2 matching over 7 bases. This CDR3 spans 17 amino acids. In germline, CDR1 is SEHNR, CDR2 FQNEAQ (reference sequence). The V gene end was trimmed by 5 bases and the J gene end by 5 bases; junction bases not matched to a gene: 18. In DNA, the CDR3 is TGTGCCAGCAGCACTAGCGTACGGGGAGAAGTCGGGGACGAGCAGTACTTC. Its protein is CASSTSVRGEVGDEQYF.

This chain uses TRBV7-2 with TRBJ1-2; D gene uncertain. Germline values: CDR1 SGHTA, CDR2 FQGNSA. The CDR3 consists of 11 residues. V lost 2 bases and J lost 6, with 4 bases in between. CDR3 nucleotide sequence: TGTGCCAGCAGCTTATCCGATGGCTACACCTTC. Protein: CASSLSDGYTF.

The genes are TRBV7-3 and TRBJ2-2, with 8 bases identical to TRBD1. This CDR3 region has 16 residues. V was pared by 5 bases and J by 6 bases, with 11 bases of the junction left unmatched. Germline V gives CDR1 SGHTA, CDR2 FQGTGA. The chain's CDR3 is CASSHPTGELAGELFF. The CDR3 DNA sequence: TGTGCCAGCAGCCACCCGACAGGGGAGTTAGCCGGGGAGCTGTTTTTT.

V gene TRBV6-5 combines with J gene TRBJ2-3; 9 nucleotides match TRBD2. After removal of 6 bases from V and 2 bases from J, the junction contained 6 bases not matched to a gene. Germline CDR1 MNHEY, CDR2 SVGAGI. CDR3 length: 15 amino acids. For the CDR3, the DNA is TGTGCCAGCAGCTTAGCGGGGGTTCTCACAGATACGCAGTATTTT. It codes for CASSLAGVLTDTQYF.

This clone was seen just once. This chain uses TRBV5-1 with TRBJ2-7, with TRBD1 as a possible D gene (6 bases). The CDR3 runs 13 residues. V was shortened by 6 bases and J by 0 bases, with 10 bases between the two germline ends. Germline V lookup: CDR1 SGHRS, CDR2 YFSETQ. For the CDR3, the DNA is TGCGCCAGCAACCGGGACACCTCCTACGAGCAGTACTTC. As protein: CASNRDTSYEQYF.

This clone occurred a few times. The gene calls are TRBV19 and TRBJ1-3; the match to TRBD1 covers 9 bases. Germline V gene sequence: CDR1 LNHDA, CDR2 SQIVND (reference sequence). The CDR3 has 17 residues. With V trimmed by 5 bases and J by 3 bases, 11 bases remained unmatched. CDR3 loop: CASSVISTGGGGNTIYF. CDR3 in DNA: TGTGCCAGTAGTGTCATCTCCACAGGGGGCGGTGGAAACACCATATATTTT. Full variable domain (rest looked up from reference TRBV19 and TRBJ1-3): DGGITQSPKYLFRKEGQNVTLSCEQNLNHDAMYWYRQDPGQGLRLIYYSQIVNDFQKGDIAEGYSVSREKKESFPLTVTSAQKNPTAFYLCASSVISTGGGGNTIYFGEGSWLTVV.

The chain uses TRBV28 and TRBJ1-4; 9 nucleotides agree with TRBD1. Germline V CDR1 and CDR2: MDHEN, SYDVKM. The CDR3 extends over 16 amino acids. V was clipped by 6 bases and J by 4 bases; unmatched bases: 9. CDR3 residues: CASSPTDRGFNEKLFF. CDR3 bases: TGTGCCAGCAGCCCTACCGACAGGGGGTTTAATGAAAAACTGTTTTTT. The whole variable domain, filled in from reference TRBV28 and TRBJ1-4, reads DVKVTQSSRYLVKRTGEKVFLECVQDMDHENMFWYRQDPGLGLRLIYFSYDVKMKEKGDIPEGYSVSREKKERFSLILESASTNQTSMYLCASSPTDRGFNEKLFFGSGTQLSVL.

The chain carries TRBV25-1 and TRBJ2-7; 9 bases agree with TRBD2. Germline lookup yields CDR1 MGHDK and CDR2 SYGVNS. This CDR3 spans 13 amino acids. Germline trimming cut 10 bases from V and 0 bases from J; bases unmatched to any gene: 4. The chain's CDR3 is CATKTSGSYEQYF. For the CDR3, the DNA is TGTGCCACCAAGACTAGCGGCTCCTACGAGCAGTACTTC.

The chain links TRBV19 to TRBJ1-2, with TRBD1 matching 9 bases. The V gene's germline CDR1 is LNHDA and CDR2 SQIVND (reference sequence). J lost 4 bases, V lost 6 bases, and 3 bases had no gene match. The CDR3 extends over 13 amino acids. As DNA, the CDR3 is TGTGCCAGTAGAGAGACAGGGGGCTATGGCTACACCTTC. As protein: CASRETGGYGYTF. The variable domain in full, with the rest retrieved from reference TRBV19 and TRBJ1-2, is DGGITQSPKYLFRKEGQNVTLSCEQNLNHDAMYWYRQDPGQGLRLIYYSQIVNDFQKGDIAEGYSVSREKKESFPLTVTSAQKNPTAFYLCASRETGGYGYTFGSGTRLTVV.

The table lists this clone with a count of one. The rearrangement joins TRBV29-1 to TRBJ1-1; perhaps TRBD1 as D (5 bases). Germline CDR1 and CDR2: SQVTM and ANQGSEA. This CDR3 spans 13 amino acids. Trimming removed 6 bases at V and 4 bases at J, with 15 bases between. In DNA form, the CDR3 reads TGCAGCGTAAAACAGGCGGTGGGCACTGAAGCTTTCTTT. It translates to CSVKQAVGTEAFF.